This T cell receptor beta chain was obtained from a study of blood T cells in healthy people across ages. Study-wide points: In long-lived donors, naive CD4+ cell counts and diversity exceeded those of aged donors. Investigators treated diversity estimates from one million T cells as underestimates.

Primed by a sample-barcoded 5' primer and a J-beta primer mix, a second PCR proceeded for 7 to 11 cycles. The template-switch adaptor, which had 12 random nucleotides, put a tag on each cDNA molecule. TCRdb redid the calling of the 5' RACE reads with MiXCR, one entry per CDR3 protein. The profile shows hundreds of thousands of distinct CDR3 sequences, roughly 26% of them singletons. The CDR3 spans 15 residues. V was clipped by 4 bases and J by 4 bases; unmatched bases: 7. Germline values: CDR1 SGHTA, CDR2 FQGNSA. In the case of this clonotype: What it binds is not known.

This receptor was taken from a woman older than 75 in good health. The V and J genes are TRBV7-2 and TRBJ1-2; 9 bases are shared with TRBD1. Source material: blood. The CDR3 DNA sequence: TGTGCCAGCAGCTCAAAGGGACAGGGCGCCTATGGCTACACCTTC. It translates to CASSSKGQGAYGYTF.